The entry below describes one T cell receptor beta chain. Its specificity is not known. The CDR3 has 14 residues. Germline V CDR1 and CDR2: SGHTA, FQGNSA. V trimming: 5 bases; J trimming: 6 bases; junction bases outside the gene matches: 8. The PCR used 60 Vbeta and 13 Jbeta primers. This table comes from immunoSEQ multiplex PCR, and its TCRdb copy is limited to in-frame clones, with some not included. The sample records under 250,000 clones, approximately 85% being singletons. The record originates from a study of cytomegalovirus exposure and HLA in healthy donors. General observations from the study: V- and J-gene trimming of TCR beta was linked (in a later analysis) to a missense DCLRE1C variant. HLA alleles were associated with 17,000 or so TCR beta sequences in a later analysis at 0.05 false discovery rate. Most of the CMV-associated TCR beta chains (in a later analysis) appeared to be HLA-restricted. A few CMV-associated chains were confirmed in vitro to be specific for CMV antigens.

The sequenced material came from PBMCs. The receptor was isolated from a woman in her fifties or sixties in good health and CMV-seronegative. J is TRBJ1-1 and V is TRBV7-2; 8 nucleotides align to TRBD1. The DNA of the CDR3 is TGTGCCAGCAGCAAATATCAGGGGGCCGCTGAAGCTTTCTTT. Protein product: CASSKYQGAAEAFF.